This T cell receptor (beta chain) emerged from a study of vaccination effects on CD4 cells after COVID-19. Before sequencing, viral peptide pools were used by the ViraFEST assay to expand antigen-specific CD4+ T cells. Once cultured for approximately eleven days, the cells underwent separation to obtain CD4+ T cells. Participants got two doses of BNT162b2 or mRNA-1273 vaccine. The healthy vaccine recipients, who had no prior SARS-CoV-2 infection, showed negative nucleocapsid antibodies. IL-2 medium was substituted for half the medium on days 3 and 7. Using immunoSEQ multiplex PCR, the repertoire was profiled, and TCRdb retains in-frame clones only, with some absent. The table includes some 20,000 clones, around 76% detected once. Study-wide points: Late post-vaccination, clones induced by infection and those induced by vaccine underwent marked clonal contraction. Vaccine-induced clones in healthy vaccinees cross-reacted with common cold coronaviruses in only 1 of 255 cases.

This clone has just a few counts. The antigen is not known. This CDR3 is 11 amino acids long. Germline V gives CDR1 KGHSH, CDR2 LQKENI. The V end lost 1 base, the J end lost 5 bases, and 2 bases lay between the germline ends. The starting material was CD4+ T cells from PBMCs cultured with HCoV-229E spike peptides, obtained after COVID-19 vaccination. The sequence came from a human donor who received a COVID-19 vaccine. The J gene is TRBJ2-5, the V gene TRBV18; the D is unclear. This chain's CDR3 is CASSPLETQYF. The CDR3 coding sequence is TGTGCCAGCTCACCACTGGAGACCCAGTACTTC.